The present T cell receptor (beta chain) was sequenced within a study of CD8+CD57+ T cells in acquired aplastic anemia (dated by TCRdb to 2016 to 2019). Regarding the research as a whole: On average, sorted CD4+ and CD8+ cells yielded around 3.4 ug of extracted DNA, with a range of 0.2 to 27.4 ug. Mean read counts for healthy donor samples were about 10 million for CD4+ cells and around 11 million for CD8+ cells.

Points the paper makes about the study in general: CD8+ Simpson's diversity did not differ significantly between patients and healthy controls (P=0.060). Roughly 30 CD8+ CDR3 sequences were found to be shared between patients and controls, but these sequences appeared to be highly expressed in patients and within the immunodominant clones of the patients.

Concerning this clonotype itself: It lacks a known antigen. No per-base quality is available; no much larger clone lies one base away.

TCR repertoires of sorted CD4+ and CD8+ blood T cells from severe aplastic anemia patients and healthy subjects were deep-sequenced in the study. Ficoll-Paque density gradient centrifugation was used to isolate peripheral blood mononuclear cells. Before DNA extraction, CD4+ and CD8+ T cells were sorted by FACS or by magnetic beads. After removal of 6 bases from V and 1 base from J, the junction retains 3 bases not matched to a gene. Based on the germline V gene, the CDR1 and CDR2 sequences are ENHRY and SYGVKD. The CDR3 goes from the cysteine to the phenylalanine over 14 residues. Of all the DNA, just the CDR3 is kept, 42 bases in frame from base 1. Genomic DNA was used as template for profiling of TCR beta VDJ combinations and CDR3 sequences. An Illumina HiSeq 2000 was the platform used for TCR repertoire sequencing. Processing in the source paper ran as follows. TRBV/TRBJ rearrangement plots, CDR3 size and DJ length profiles, and Simpson's diversity index were used to evaluate the repertoires. The immunodominant clone was defined as the most abundant DNA sequence in deep sequencing data. CDR3 amino acid sequences were checked for sharing across subjects and were also compared against the VDJdb database and published repertoires. In-frame beta chains were kept once TCRdb had trimmed the public reads at Q25 with fastp and called clones with MiXCR. Rows merge per CDR3 protein into single entries with the most common DNA and genes. The V and J calls were not made by the authors but by TCRdb's processing. Here the sample has around 51,000 distinct CDR3 sequences; around 69% occur a single time. Roughly 34% of the sample is taken by the ten largest.

The sequence links TRBV10-3 to TRBJ2-7; 10 central nucleotides agree with TRBD2. Sequencing was done on a sample of sorted CD4+, CD8+, or CD8+CD57+ T cells (not recorded which) from PBMCs. This TCR was sampled from a human donor in good health, serving as a control. The nucleotides read TGTGCCATCAGGCCTAGCGGGGGTTCCTACGAGCAGTACTTC. The resulting protein is CAIRPSGGSYEQYF.